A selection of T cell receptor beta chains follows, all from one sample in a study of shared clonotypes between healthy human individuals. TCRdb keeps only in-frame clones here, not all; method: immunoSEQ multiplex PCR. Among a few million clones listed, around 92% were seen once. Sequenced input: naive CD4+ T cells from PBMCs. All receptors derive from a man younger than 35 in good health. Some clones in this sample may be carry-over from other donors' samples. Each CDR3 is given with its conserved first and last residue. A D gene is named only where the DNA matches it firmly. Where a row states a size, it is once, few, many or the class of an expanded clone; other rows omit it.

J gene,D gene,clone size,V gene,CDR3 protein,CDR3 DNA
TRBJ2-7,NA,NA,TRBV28,CASSVQGTSYEQYF,TGTGCCAGCAGCGTCCAGGGGACGTCCTACGAGCAGTACTTC
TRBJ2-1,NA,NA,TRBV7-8,CASSPEVYEQFF,TGTGCCAGCAGCCCAGAGGTGTATGAGCAGTTCTTC
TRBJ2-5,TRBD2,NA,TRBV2,CASNSGEQETQYF,TGTGCCAGCAATAGCGGGGAACAAGAGACCCAGTACTTC
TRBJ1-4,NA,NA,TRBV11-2,CASSLDQRGGYPKKLFF,TGTGCCAGCAGCTTAGATCAGCGAGGGGGATACCCTAAAAAACTGTTTTTT
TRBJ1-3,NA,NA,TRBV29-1,CSVENRGTGNTIYF,TGCAGCGTTGAAAATCGCGGGACTGGAAACACCATATATTTT
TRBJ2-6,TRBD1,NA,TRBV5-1,CASSLPGQGSGANVLTF,TGCGCCAGCAGCTTGCCGGGACAGGGCTCTGGGGCCAACGTCCTGACTTTC
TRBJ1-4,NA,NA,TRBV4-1,CASSLTVNEKLFF,TGCGCCAGCAGCCTCACGGTGAATGAAAAACTGTTTTTT
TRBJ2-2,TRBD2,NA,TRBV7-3,CASSPSGRSETGELFF,TGTGCCAGCAGCCCTAGCGGGAGATCTGAGACCGGGGAGCTGTTTTTT
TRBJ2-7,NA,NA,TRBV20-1,CRLAEGGEQYF,TGCAGATTAGCGGAGGGGGGCGAGCAGTACTTC
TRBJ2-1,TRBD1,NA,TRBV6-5,CASSAAGGPRAFF,TGTGCCAGCAGTGCCGCAGGGGGTCCCCGGGCGTTCTTC
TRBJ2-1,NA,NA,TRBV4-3,CASSPEGGRSYNEQFF,TGCGCCAGCAGCCCCGAGGGAGGTCGCTCCTACAATGAGCAGTTCTTC
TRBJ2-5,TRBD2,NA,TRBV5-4,CASSQGTSLGETQYF,TGTGCCAGCAGCCAGGGGACTAGCCTGGGAGAGACCCAGTACTTC
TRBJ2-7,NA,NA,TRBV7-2,CASSLARGYEQYF,TGTGCCAGCAGCTTAGCGCGAGGCTACGAGCAGTACTTC
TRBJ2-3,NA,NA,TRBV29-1,CSVDFPGGTDTQYF,TGCAGCGTTGACTTCCCGGGAGGCACAGATACGCAGTATTTT
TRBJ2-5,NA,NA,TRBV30,CAWSGTFQETQYF,TGTGCCTGGAGTGGGACATTCCAAGAGACCCAGTACTTC
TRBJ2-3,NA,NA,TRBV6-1,CASRAQGKDTQYF,TGTGCCAGCAGAGCACAGGGCAAGGATACGCAGTATTTT
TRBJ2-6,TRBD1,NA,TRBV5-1,CASSYATGIPSGANVLTF,TGCGCCAGCAGCTACGCGACAGGGATTCCCTCTGGGGCCAACGTCCTGACTTTC
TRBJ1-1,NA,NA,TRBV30,CAWSREENTEAFF,TGTGCCTGGAGTCGGGAGGAGAACACTGAAGCTTTCTTT
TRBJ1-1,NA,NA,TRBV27,CASSLRGENTEAFF,TGTGCCAGCAGTTTACGAGGGGAGAACACTGAAGCTTTCTTT
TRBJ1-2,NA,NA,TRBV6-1,CASSEYIEPAYGYTF,TGTGCCAGCAGTGAATACATAGAACCAGCCTATGGCTACACCTTC
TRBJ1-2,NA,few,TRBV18,CASSPPSLGSYGYTF,TGTGCCAGCTCACCCCCTTCCTTGGGTAGCTATGGCTACACCTTC
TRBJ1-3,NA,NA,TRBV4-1,CASSQDFEGLGGNTIYF,TGCGCCAGCAGCCAAGATTTTGAGGGGCTAGGTGGAAACACCATATATTTT
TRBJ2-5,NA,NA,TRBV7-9,CASSLRGYETQYF,TGTGCCAGCAGCTTAAGGGGTTATGAGACCCAGTACTTC
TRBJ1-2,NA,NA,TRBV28,CASSFLGNTDYGYTF,TGTGCCAGCAGTTTTTTGGGAAACACCGACTATGGCTACACCTTC
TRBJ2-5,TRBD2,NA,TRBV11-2,CASSLVGSGRLETQYF,TGTGCCAGCAGCTTAGTTGGTAGCGGGAGACTAGAGACCCAGTACTTC
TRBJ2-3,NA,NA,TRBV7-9,CASSLGGGRITDTQYF,TGTGCCAGCAGCCTAGGGGGCGGGAGGATCACAGATACGCAGTATTTT
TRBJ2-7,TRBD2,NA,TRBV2,CASSDKAAGAYEQYF,TGTGCCAGCAGTGATAAGGCGGCGGGAGCTTACGAGCAGTACTTC
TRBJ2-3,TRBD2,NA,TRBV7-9,CASSWAGEQDTQYF,TGTGCCAGCAGCTGGGCGGGGGAGCAAGATACGCAGTATTTT
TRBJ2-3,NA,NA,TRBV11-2,CASSLDPGPGTDTQYF,TGTGCCAGCAGCTTAGACCCGGGACCGGGCACAGATACGCAGTATTTT